The 21 T cell receptor beta chains listed next were all sequenced from one sample in a study of Ad26.COV2.S vaccination and SARS-CoV-2 variants. The treatment: roughly 20 received Ad26.COV2.S at low or high dose, single or two shots; 5 received placebo; per-sample allocation not given. Day 63 after the first injection of vaccine or placebo was the sampling time. The protocol was immunoSEQ multiplex PCR, while the TCRdb copy is restricted to in-frame clones and leaves out a portion. The profile covers nearly 400,000 clones, with roughly 90% appearing a single time and about 1.9% taken by the ten largest. Material: peripheral blood, obtained in a trial of Ad26.COV2.S vaccine versus placebo. These receptors were taken from a person between 18 and 59 years old who received the Ad26.COV2.S COVID-19 vaccine or a placebo.

This clone was seen just once. V and J are TRBV9 and TRBJ2-7, with D possibly being TRBD1 (6 bases). CDR3 length equals 14 residues. Trimming left V 3 bases short and J 0 bases short, with 10 bases between. Germline loops: CDR1 SGDLS, CDR2 YYNGEE. CDR3 protein: CASSADRRSYEQYF. CDR3 in DNA: TGTGCCAGCAGCGCCGACAGGCGCTCCTACGAGCAGTACTTC.

The chain uses TRBV30 and TRBJ2-1; no reliable D call. Per the germline V gene, CDR1 is GTSNPN and CDR2 is SVGIG (reference sequence). The germline V and J ends were trimmed by 1 base and 12 bases, with 10 bases remaining between them. This CDR3 region has 11 residues. The DNA for the CDR3 is TGTGCCTGGAGTGCGACAATGACGCAGTTCTTC. Amino acid sequence: CAWSATMTQFF.

The rearrangement links TRBV6-2 or TRBV6-3 to TRBJ2-7; 7 nucleotides agree with TRBD1. Germline loops: CDR1 MNHEY, CDR2 SVGEGT. This CDR3 contains 12 residues. V was pared by 5 bases and J by 6 bases, with 4 bases of the junction left unmatched. The CDR3 DNA reads as TGTGCCAGCAGTCCGACAGGGTTCGAGCAGTACTTC. Translated, it gives CASSPTGFEQYF.

The chain employs TRBV30 and TRBJ2-3; D call uncertain. Germline values: CDR1 GTSNPN, CDR2 SVGIG (reference sequence). The V end lost 3 bases, the J end lost 4 bases, and 5 bases lay between the germline ends. The CDR3 has 11 amino acids. DNA for the CDR3: TGTGCCTGGAGGGCTTCAGATACGCAGTATTTT. Residues: CAWRASDTQYF.

The genes are TRBV28 and TRBJ1-1; D gene unclear. Trimming took 3 bases from V and 7 from J, leaving 12 bases between them. The germline gives CDR1 MDHEN, CDR2 SYDVKM. The CDR3 runs to 13 residues. The CDR3 loop is CASSLNSRYEAFF. The CDR3 DNA sequence: TGTGCCAGCAGTTTGAATTCGCGGTATGAAGCTTTCTTT.

The chain combines TRBV28 with TRBJ1-2; unclear D gene. V was pared by 6 bases and J by 0 bases, with 8 bases between. CDR3 length equals 13 residues. Germline V gene sequence: CDR1 MDHEN, CDR2 SYDVKM. The CDR3 nucleotides read TGTGCCAGCAGGCCGGATGCTAACTATGGCTACACCTTC. Translating gives CASRPDANYGYTF.

V gene TRBV2 combines with J gene TRBJ1-5, with unresolved D. Trimming removed 6 bases from V and 5 bases from J, with 17 bases in between. CDR1 is SNHLY, CDR2 FYNNEI, per germline. The CDR3 sequence is 15 residues long. The CDR3 DNA follows: TGTGCCAGCAGGGGTTCGGCGGGCACCCATCAGCCCCAGCATTTT. Encoded protein: CASRGSAGTHQPQHF.

CDR3 coding DNA: TGTGCCAGCAGCTTGGTCGACGGGACTAACTATGGCTACACCTTC. Protein product: CASSLVDGTNYGYTF. The chain has TRBV5-6 and TRBJ1-2; unclear D gene. The CDR3 sequence is 15 residues long. V dropped 0 bases and J dropped 0 bases, with 9 bases sitting between them. Germline V lookup: CDR1 SGHDT, CDR2 YYEEEE.

The chain employs TRBV2 and TRBJ2-5, with TRBD1 as a possible D gene (5 bases). CDR3 length: 15 amino acids. V was cut by 5 bases and J by 4 bases, with 17 bases left in between. Germline CDR1 is SNHLY and CDR2 is FYNNEI. CDR3 in DNA: TGTGCCAGCAGTAGATTCACTCAGGGCGGAGAGACCCAGTACTTC. It is translated as CASSRFTQGGETQYF. Full variable domain (rest looked up from reference TRBV2 and TRBJ2-5): EPEVTQTPSHQVTQMGQEVILRCVPISNHLYFYWYRQILGQKVEFLVSFYNNEISEKSEIFDDQFSVERPDGSNFTLKIRSTKLEDSAMYFCASSRFTQGGETQYFGPGTRLLVL.

The rearrangement joins TRBV5-1 to TRBJ2-1, with D unresolved. The CDR3 length is 15 residues. Trimming removed 1 base from V and 7 bases from J, with 15 bases in between. Germline assignment: CDR1 SGHRS and CDR2 YFSETQ. CDR3 DNA sequence: TGCGCCAGCAGCTTGCTCCGCGGACCGCAGAATGAGCAGTTCTTC. This encodes CASSLLRGPQNEQFF. Full variable domain (missing parts from reference TRBV5-1 and TRBJ2-1): KAGVTQTPRYLIKTRGQQVTLSCSPISGHRSVSWYQQTPGQGLQFLFEYFSETQRNKGNFPGRFSGRQFSNSRSEMNVSTLELGDSALYLCASSLLRGPQNEQFFGPGTRLTVL.

The chain links TRBV2 to TRBJ1-2, with 9 bases identical to TRBD1. CDR3 length: 13 residues. Germline V CDR1 and CDR2: SNHLY, FYNNEI. V was clipped by 7 bases and J by 8 bases; unmatched bases: 8. The CDR3 DNA follows: TGTGCCAGCAAGAGGGACAGGGAATCCGGCTACACCTTC. Translated: CASKRDRESGYTF.

The chain has TRBV5-1 and TRBJ2-7; 10 bases line up with TRBD2. The CDR3 loop spans 15 amino acids. CDR1 and CDR2 from the germline V gene are SGHRS and YFSETQ. With V trimmed by 4 bases and J by 0 bases, 4 bases remained unmatched. The CDR3 region is CASSPSGGSSYEQYF. The DNA for the CDR3 is TGCGCCAGCAGCCCTAGCGGGGGTAGCTCCTACGAGCAGTACTTC.

CDR3 nucleotides: TGCGCCAGCAGCCAAGTGAGGGCGGATACGCAGTATTTT. Its translation: CASSQVRADTQYF. This chain uses TRBV4-3 with TRBJ2-3, with D maybe TRBD2 (5 bases). CDR3 size: 13 residues. The germline gives CDR1 LGHNA, CDR2 YSLEER. V lost 1 base to trimming and J lost 6 bases, with 8 bases between them.

The rearrangement links TRBV5-5 to TRBJ2-1; D uncertain. Germline V gives CDR1 SGHKS, CDR2 YYEKEE (reference sequence). Trimming removed 6 bases from V and 5 bases from J, with 15 bases in between. The length of the CDR3 is 14 residues. CDR3 region: CASTPAPWDNEQFF. The CDR3 DNA reads TGTGCCAGCACCCCCGCCCCATGGGACAATGAGCAGTTCTTC.

The rearrangement uses TRBV5-1 and TRBJ2-3, with unresolved D. V lost 0 bases to trimming and J lost 3 bases, with 8 bases between them. The V gene's germline CDR1 is SGHRS and CDR2 YFSETQ. CDR3 length: 14 amino acids. The CDR3 sequence is CASSLAIETDTQYF. The CDR3 nucleotides are TGCGCCAGCAGCTTGGCCATCGAGACAGATACGCAGTATTTT.

The chain is built from TRBV21-1 and TRBJ2-2; the listed D gene, TRBD2, was not tested against the DNA. TRBV21-1 is labeled a pseudogene. This CDR3 is built from 18 residues. CDR3: CASSKGIAGGLDTGELFF. In DNA form, the CDR3 reads TGTGCCAGCAGCAAAGGTATCGCGGGAGGATTAGACACCGGGGAGCTGTTTTTT.

The chain has TRBV2 and TRBJ2-2, with TRBD2 identical over 8 bases. CDR3 length equals 18 residues. CDR1 and CDR2 from the germline V gene are SNHLY and FYNNEI. The V gene end was trimmed by 4 bases and the J gene end by 4 bases; junction bases not matched to a gene: 14. The CDR3 DNA follows: TGTGCCAGCAGTGGGGTCCGGACCCCCCGGGAGGGCACCGGGGAGCTGTTTTTT. Translating it yields CASSGVRTPREGTGELFF.

V usage is TRBV15 and J usage is TRBJ2-5, with 7 positions matching TRBD2. This CDR3 has 14 residues. Germline V gene data show CDR1 as LNHNV and CDR2 as YYDKDF (reference sequence). The ends lost 3 bases at V and 2 bases at J; junction bases unmatched: 3. CDR3 residues: CATSSRGLQETQYF. DNA for the CDR3: TGTGCCACCAGCAGCCGGGGACTACAAGAGACCCAGTACTTC.

The chain has TRBV3-1 (or the pseudogene TRBV3-2) and TRBJ2-2; 8 nucleotides agree with TRBD1. The CDR3 loop spans 15 amino acids. From germline, CDR1 is LGHDT and CDR2 YNNKEL (reference sequence). The V gene end was trimmed by 6 bases and the J gene end by 2 bases; junction bases not matched to a gene: 5. The CDR3 DNA is TGTGCCAGCAGTCGTACAGGGGGAAACACCGGGGAGCTGTTTTTT. This codes for CASSRTGGNTGELFF.

V usage is TRBV3-1 (or the pseudogene TRBV3-2) and J usage is TRBJ1-1, with D unclear. Germline V CDR1 and CDR2: LGHDT, YNNKEL (reference sequence). The V end lost 2 bases, the J end lost 3 bases, and 10 bases lay between the germline ends. The CDR3 is 14 residues long. As DNA, the CDR3 is TGTGCCAGCAGCCAATCTAACCGGGACACTGAAGCTTTCTTT. Its protein is CASSQSNRDTEAFF.

The rearrangement uses TRBV20-1 and TRBJ1-1, with D perhaps TRBD1 (5 bases). Germline V gene data show CDR1 as DFQATT and CDR2 as SNEGSKA (reference sequence). CDR3 size: 12 residues. With 3 bases removed from V and 8 bases from J, the gap between germline ends came to 13 bases. CDR3 amino acids: CSASRGISEAFF. The CDR3 DNA reads as TGCAGTGCTAGTCGGGGGATCTCCGAAGCTTTCTTT.